The present T cell receptor (beta chain) was sequenced within a study of CD8 T cells in Susac syndrome. Random hexamers were used to reverse transcribe about 0.5 to 1 ug of RNA. TCRdb reprocessed the immunoSEQ multiplex PCR reads via MiXCR and lists one record per CDR3 protein. The sample yields 150,000 to 200,000 distinct CDR3 sequences, just under 95% seen once. What was sequenced was CD4+ T cells from PBMCs. This receptor was identified in a human donor in good health.

DNA of the CDR3: TGTGCCAGCAGTTTAGGCGCGCAGGGAGGCGGCTACACCTTC. Its protein is CASSLGAQGGGYTF. V usage is TRBV12-3 or TRBV12-4 and J usage is TRBJ1-2; the D gene is possibly TRBD1 (5 bases). V was shortened by 1 base and J by 8 bases, with 14 bases between the two germline ends. CDR3 length: 14 amino acids.